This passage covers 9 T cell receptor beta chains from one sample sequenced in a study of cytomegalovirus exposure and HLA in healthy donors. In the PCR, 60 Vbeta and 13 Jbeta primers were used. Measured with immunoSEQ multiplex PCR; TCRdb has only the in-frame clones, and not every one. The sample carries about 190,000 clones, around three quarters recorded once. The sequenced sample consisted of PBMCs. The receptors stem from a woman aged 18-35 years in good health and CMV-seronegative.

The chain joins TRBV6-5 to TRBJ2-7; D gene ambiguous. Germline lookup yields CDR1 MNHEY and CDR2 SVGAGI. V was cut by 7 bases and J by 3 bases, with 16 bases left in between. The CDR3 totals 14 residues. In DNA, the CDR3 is TGTGCCAGCACCCCCCACGTTCTAAACTACGAGCAGTACTTC. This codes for CASTPHVLNYEQYF.

CDR3 sequence: CSTRTGSYEQYF. DNA of the CDR3: TGCAGCACCAGGACAGGGTCCTACGAGCAGTACTTC. The chain employs TRBV29-1 and TRBJ2-7, with 8 bases aligning to TRBD1. With V trimmed by 8 bases and J by 1 base, 4 bases remained unmatched. This CDR3 is built from 12 residues. Per germline, CDR1 SQVTM and CDR2 ANQGSEA.

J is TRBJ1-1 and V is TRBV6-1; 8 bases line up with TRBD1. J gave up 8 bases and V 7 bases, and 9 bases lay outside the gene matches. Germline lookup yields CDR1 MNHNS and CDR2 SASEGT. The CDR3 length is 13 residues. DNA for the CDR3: TGTGCCAGCACCGACAGGGGAGGGAGCGAAGCTTTCTTT. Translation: CASTDRGGSEAFF.

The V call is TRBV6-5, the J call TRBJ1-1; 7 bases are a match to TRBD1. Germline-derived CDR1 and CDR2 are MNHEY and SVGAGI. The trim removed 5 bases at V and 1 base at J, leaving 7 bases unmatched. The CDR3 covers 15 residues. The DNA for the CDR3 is TGTGCCAGCAGTAAACCCGGGACAGAGAACACTGAAGCTTTCTTT. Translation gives CASSKPGTENTEAFF.

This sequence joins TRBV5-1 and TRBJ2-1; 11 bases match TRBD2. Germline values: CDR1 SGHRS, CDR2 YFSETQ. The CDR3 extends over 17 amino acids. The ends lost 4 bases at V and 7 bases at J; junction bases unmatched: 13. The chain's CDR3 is CASSPGTSGGFRNEQFF. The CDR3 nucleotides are TGCGCCAGCAGCCCGGGTACTAGCGGGGGTTTTCGTAATGAGCAGTTCTTC.

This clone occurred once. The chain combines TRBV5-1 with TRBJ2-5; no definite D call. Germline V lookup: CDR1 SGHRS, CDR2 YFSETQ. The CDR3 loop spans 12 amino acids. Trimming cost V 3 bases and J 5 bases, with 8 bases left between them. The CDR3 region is CASSYIRETQYF. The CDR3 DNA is TGCGCCAGCAGCTACATCAGGGAGACCCAGTACTTC.

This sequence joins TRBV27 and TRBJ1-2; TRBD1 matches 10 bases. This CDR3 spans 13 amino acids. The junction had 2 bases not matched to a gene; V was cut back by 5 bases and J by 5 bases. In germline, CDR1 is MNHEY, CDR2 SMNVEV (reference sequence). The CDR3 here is CASSGQGEYGYTF. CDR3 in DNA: TGTGCCAGCAGTGGACAGGGGGAGTATGGCTACACCTTC.

CDR3 DNA: TGTGCCAGCCGAGAACAGGGTATGGGCGATGCTTTCTTT. Amino acid sequence: CASREQGMGDAFF. The gene calls are TRBV2 and TRBJ1-1; TRBD1 is a possible D gene (6 bases). Between the trimmed V and J ends, which lost 8 bases and 11 bases, there was a span of 21 bases. The CDR3 consists of 13 residues. The germline V gene encodes CDR1 SNHLY and CDR2 FYNNEI.

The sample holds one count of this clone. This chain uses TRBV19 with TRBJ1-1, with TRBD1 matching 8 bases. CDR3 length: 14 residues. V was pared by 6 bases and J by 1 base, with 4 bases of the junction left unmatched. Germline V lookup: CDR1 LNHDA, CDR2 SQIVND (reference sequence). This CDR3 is CASSLRGPNTEAFF. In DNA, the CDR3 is TGTGCCAGTAGCCTCAGGGGGCCGAACACTGAAGCTTTCTTT.